Presented here are 14 T cell receptor beta chains from one specimen sequenced in a study of T-cell memory formation after mild COVID-19. One entry per CDR3 protein, called by TCRdb with MiXCR from the 5' RACE reads. The table shows some 6,800 distinct CDR3 sequences, with approximately 52% occurring only once. The sample was PBMCs or a T cell subset sorted from them (not recorded which). Receptor source: an adult who had mild COVID-19 (a few samples of this study predate the infection). Cell type and time point are not known.

By share of the sample, this clonotype is medium-sized. The V gene is TRBV21-1, the J gene TRBJ2-4; the listed D gene, TRBD1, was not tested against the DNA. TRBV21-1 represents a pseudogene. This CDR3 comprises 14 residues. CDR3: CASSPLRGGNIQYF. The CDR3 DNA follows: TGTGCCAGCAGTCCCCTGAGGGGGGGAAACATTCAGTACTTC.

This sequence joins TRBV7-3 and TRBJ2-1; no clear D gene. With 1 base removed from V and 5 bases from J, the gap between germline ends came to 9 bases. CDR3 size: 14 residues. CDR1 SGHTA and CDR2 FQGTGA come from the germline V gene. Here the CDR3 DNA reads TGTGCCAGCAGCTTAATCGGCTCACACAATGAGCAGTTCTTC. Translating gives CASSLIGSHNEQFF.

Sample share makes this clonotype medium-sized (0.01 to 0.1%). This chain connects TRBV11-3 to TRBJ2-7; maybe TRBD1 (6 bases). The CDR3 loop spans 14 amino acids. Germline V gene data show CDR1 as SGHNT and CDR2 as YENEEA. The V gene lost 5 bases and the J gene lost 2 bases, with 13 bases spanning the gap. As DNA, the CDR3 is TGTGCCAGCAGCCACTCGACAGGAACCTACGAGCAGTACTTC. Protein sequence: CASSHSTGTYEQYF.

This clonotype has just one count. V and J are TRBV6-1 and TRBJ2-1; TRBD1 aligns across 7 bases. The CDR3 consists of 14 residues. V dropped 4 bases and J dropped 9; count of bases not matched to a gene: 9. The germline CDR1 and CDR2 sequences are MNHNS and SASEGT. The CDR3 here is CASSAYRGWGEQFF. DNA of the CDR3: TGTGCCAGCAGTGCTTACAGGGGATGGGGTGAGCAGTTCTTC.

This clonotype is medium-sized in the sample. The chain combines TRBV6-5 with TRBJ2-3, with D perhaps matching TRBD2 (6 bases). This CDR3 contains 14 residues. V was cut by 4 bases and J by 2 bases, with 10 bases left in between. Germline CDR1 and CDR2: MNHEY and SVGAGI. The CDR3 here is CASSWGGTTDTQYF. DNA for the CDR3: TGTGCCAGCAGTTGGGGAGGCACCACAGATACGCAGTATTTT.

The chain employs TRBV5-1 and TRBJ2-3; 11 nucleotides match TRBD2. Germline loops: CDR1 SGHRS, CDR2 YFSETQ. This CDR3 has 17 amino acids. The V gene end was trimmed by 0 bases and the J gene end by 4 bases; junction bases not matched to a gene: 7. As DNA, the CDR3 is TGCGCCAGCAGCTTGGGACTAGCGGGAAGTTCATCAGATACGCAGTATTTT. Residues: CASSLGLAGSSSDTQYF.

By share of the sample, this clonotype is medium-sized (0.01 to 0.1%). V and J are TRBV4-3 and TRBJ1-2; D is ambiguous. This CDR3 contains 13 residues. Trimming removed 2 bases at V and 8 bases at J, with 12 bases between. The V gene's germline CDR1 is LGHNA and CDR2 YSLEER. The CDR3 loop is CASSQTAGDGYTF. The CDR3 nucleotides are TGCGCCAGCAGCCAAACCGCAGGCGACGGCTACACCTTC.

This clonotype is medium-sized. The chain links TRBV18 to TRBJ2-3; D is possibly TRBD1 (5 bases). Germline CDR1 is KGHSH and CDR2 is LQKENI. Trimming pared 4 bases from V and 4 bases from J, leaving 30 bases between. CDR3 length equals 20 residues. The CDR3 loop is CASSLTGLQAIQGGADTQYF. The DNA for the CDR3 is TGTGCCAGCTCACTCACTGGGTTACAGGCCATTCAGGGTGGAGCAGATACGCAGTATTTT.

This sequence joins TRBV6-5 and TRBJ2-5; 8 bases are a match to TRBD1. This CDR3 is built from 15 residues. Losses at the gene ends were 4 bases for V and 2 bases for J; bases not matched to a gene: 6. Germline V lookup: CDR1 MNHEY, CDR2 SVGAGI. The DNA for the CDR3 is TGTGCCAGCAGTTCCAGGACAGGGATTCAAGAGACCCAGTACTTC. Translation: CASSSRTGIQETQYF.

The chain links TRBV9 to TRBJ2-4; a possible D gene is TRBD1 (6 bases). Germline CDR1 and CDR2: SGDLS and YYNGEE. The V and J ends lost 3 bases and 7 bases respectively, with 11 bases between them. The CDR3 loop spans 13 amino acids. Here the CDR3 reads CASSAVQGNIQYF. The CDR3 DNA is TGTGCCAGCAGCGCCGTACAGGGCAACATTCAGTACTTC.

Within the sample, this clonotype is medium-sized. V gene TRBV28 combines with J gene TRBJ2-2, with 11 bases that match TRBD2. This CDR3 has 19 residues. V was clipped by 6 bases and J by 1 base; unmatched bases: 13. The germline V gene encodes CDR1 MDHEN and CDR2 SYDVKM. The CDR3 sequence: CASSPAQLAGAVNTGELFF. The CDR3 bases are TGTGCCAGCAGCCCCGCACAACTAGCGGGGGCCGTGAACACCGGGGAGCTGTTTTTT.

CDR3 loop: CSARTSGGNEQYF. CDR3 in DNA: TGCAGTGCTCGGACTAGCGGAGGAAACGAGCAGTACTTC. The chain carries TRBV20-1 and TRBJ2-7, with 10 bases fitting TRBD2. This CDR3 is 13 amino acids long. Germline CDR1 reads DFQATT; CDR2 reads SNEGSKA (reference sequence). Trimming cost V 5 bases and J 5 bases; bases outside gene matches: 6.

The chain is built from TRBV5-1 and TRBJ2-3; a possible D gene is TRBD1 (6 bases). CDR1 is SGHRS and CDR2 is YFSETQ in the germline V gene. V shed 3 bases and J shed 0 bases, with 14 bases lying between them. The CDR3 has 16 amino acids. CDR3 sequence reads: CASSSGHETSTDTQYF. As DNA, the CDR3 is TGCGCCAGCAGCTCGGGACACGAGACTAGCACAGATACGCAGTATTTT.

This clonotype is labeled as medium-sized (0.01 to 0.1%). CDR3 DNA: TGTGCCAGCAGCCCGACAGTCCGTGAGGCTGAAGCTTTCTTT. It specifies CASSPTVREAEAFF. The chain has TRBV7-9 and TRBJ1-1, with a tentative D call TRBD1 (5 bases). Germline CDR1 and CDR2: SEHNR and FQNEAQ (reference sequence). Trimming took off 5 bases at V and 6 bases at J, with 16 bases between the two ends. The CDR3 length is 14 residues. Full variable domain (outside the CDR3, taken from reference TRBV7-9 and TRBJ1-1): DTGVSQNPRHKITKRGQNVTFRCDPISEHNRLYWYRQTLGQGPEFLTYFQNEAQLEKSRLLSDRFSAERPKGSFSTLEIQRTEQGDSAMYLCASSPTVREAEAFFGQGTRLTVV.